Listed below are T cell receptor beta chains from one sample, sequenced in a study of blood T cell repertoires in COVID-19. Repertoires were generated with immunoSEQ multiplex PCR, while TCRdb's copy carries only in-frame clones and drops some. The profile covers 200,000 or so clones, with 70% to 85% appearing a single time and about 4.8% taken by the ten largest. The sequenced sample consisted of peripheral blood. The receptors derive from a woman aged 30 to 39 with acute or convalescent COVID-19. The CDR3 runs from the conserved cysteine through the conserved F or W. D genes are given only for firm matches. The size of a clone is reported for some rows only, either as once, few or many, or as a class for expanded clones.

TRBJ2-1 | TRBV18 | once | . | TGTGCCAGCTCACGGAGGACAGGGAGGGCTTTCGGCGATGAGCAGTTCTTC | CASSRRTGRAFGDEQFF
TRBJ1-1 | TRBV6-4 | . | TRBD1 | TGTGCCAGCAGCGCCGACAGGGCAACTGAAGCTTTCTTT | CASSADRATEAFF
TRBJ1-1 | TRBV10-3 | once | . | TGTGCCATCAGCCTCGGGGGGGGCACTGAAGCCTTCTTT | CAISLGGGTEAFF
TRBJ2-7 | TRBV5-1 | few | . | TGCGCCAGCAGCCTCCGGGGCTACGAGCAGTACTTC | CASSLRGYEQYF
TRBJ1-6 | TRBV4-1 | . | . | TGCGCCAGCAGCCAAGGAGGAAAGGCGGGCTCCTATAATTCACCCCTCCACTTT | CASSQGGKAGSYNSPLHF
TRBJ2-3 | TRBV19 | . | TRBD1 | TGTGCCAGTAGTACTCGACAGGGTAATACGCAGTATTTT | CASSTRQGNTQYF
TRBJ1-2 | TRBV9 | . | . | TGTGCCAGCAGCGTAGACAGTAACTATGGCTACACCTTC | CASSVDSNYGYTF
TRBJ2-2 | TRBV13 | . | TRBD2 | TGTGCCAGCAGCTACCGGAGACTAGCGGGGGACACCGGGGAGCTGTTTTTT | CASSYRRLAGDTGELFF
TRBJ2-1 | TRBV6-2/TRBV6-3 | . | . | TGTGCCAGCAGTACCGGACGAAGTAGTTTAGCGGCCAATGAGCAGTTCTTC | CASSTGRSSLAANEQFF
TRBJ2-2 | TRBV12-1 | . | . | TGTGCCAGCAGCTTTCGGAGGGCCTCTCCCGGGGAGCTGTTTTTT | CASSFRRASPGELFF
TRBJ1-1 | TRBV10-2 | few | . | TGCGCCAGCAGTGACCCTCGGGGGTTGAACACTGAAGCTTTCTTT | CASSDPRGLNTEAFF
TRBJ2-1 | TRBV4-3 | . | TRBD1 | TGCGCCAGCAGCCAGGTGGGGACAGGGGTGGGGAATGAGCAGTTCTTC | CASSQVGTGVGNEQFF